This T cell receptor (beta chain) was profiled in a study of shared clonotypes between healthy human individuals. General study findings and limits: Naive subsets tended to show greater estimated richness than memory subsets. Among donors, clonotype sharing was expected to be affected by sequencing depth.

TCRdb's table, derived via immunoSEQ multiplex PCR, lists solely in-frame clones and lacks some. The repertoire holds millions of clones, with approximately 94% as singletons. Naive CD8 isolation took CD45RO-negative cells positively selected for CCR7 and excluded terminally differentiated effector memory CD45RA+ cells. On this clone itself: No antigen is known for it.

CDR1 LGHNA and CDR2 YSLEER come from the germline V gene. This CDR3 comprises 17 residues. V was shortened by 0 bases and J by 0 bases, with 13 bases between the two germline ends. Sequencing was carried out using naive CD8+ T cells sorted from blood. The chain employs TRBV4-3 and TRBJ2-3, with a possible D match to TRBD2 (5 bases). The receptor was derived from a man younger than 35 in good health. Here the CDR3 reads CASSQDGVALSTDTQYF. CDR3 coding DNA: TGCGCCAGCAGCCAAGATGGTGTAGCGCTGAGCACAGATACGCAGTATTTT.